This TCR beta chain appears in the sequencing data of a study of response to subunit inactivated influenza vaccine. TCRdb recomputed calls from the RT-PCR reads with MiXCR, one row per CDR3 protein. The repertoire includes around 530,000 distinct CDR3 sequences, 12% of them detected once, and more than 8.5% sits in the top ten. V was shortened by 5 bases and J by 4 bases, with 11 bases between the two germline ends. The CDR3 contains 13 residues. The germline gives CDR1 SGHRS, CDR2 YFSETQ. The chain employs TRBV5-1 and TRBJ2-3, with D possibly TRBD2 on 6 matching bases. The receptor's source is a man in his fifties or sixties who received an inactivated influenza vaccine. This material consisted of PBMCs from blood, taken on the day of vaccination. In DNA form, the CDR3 reads TGCGCCAGCAGGCCAAGCGGGTCAGATACGCAGTATTTT. Translating gives CASRPSGSDTQYF.